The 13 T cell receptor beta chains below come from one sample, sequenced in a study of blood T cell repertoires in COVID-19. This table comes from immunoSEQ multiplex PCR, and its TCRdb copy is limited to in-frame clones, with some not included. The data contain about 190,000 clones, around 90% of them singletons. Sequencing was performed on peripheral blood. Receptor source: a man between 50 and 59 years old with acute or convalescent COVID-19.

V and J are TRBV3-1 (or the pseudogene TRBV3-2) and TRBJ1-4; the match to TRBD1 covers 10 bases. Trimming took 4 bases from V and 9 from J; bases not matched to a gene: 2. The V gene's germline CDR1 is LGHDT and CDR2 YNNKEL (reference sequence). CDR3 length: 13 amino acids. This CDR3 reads CASSRGQGKKLFF. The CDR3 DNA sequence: TGTGCCAGCAGCCGGGGACAGGGGAAAAAACTGTTTTTT.

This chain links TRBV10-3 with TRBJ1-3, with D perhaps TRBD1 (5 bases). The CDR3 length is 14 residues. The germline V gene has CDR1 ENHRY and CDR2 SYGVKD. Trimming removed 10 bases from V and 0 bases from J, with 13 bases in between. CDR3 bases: TGTGCCACCGCACGACAGCTCTCTGGAAACACCATATATTTT. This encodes CATARQLSGNTIYF.

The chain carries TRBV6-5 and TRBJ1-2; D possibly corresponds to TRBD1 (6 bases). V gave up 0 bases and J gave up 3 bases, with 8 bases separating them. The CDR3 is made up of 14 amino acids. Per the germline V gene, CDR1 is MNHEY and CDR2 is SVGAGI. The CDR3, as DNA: TGTGCCAGCAGTTACTCCCGACAGGACTATGGCTACACCTTC. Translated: CASSYSRQDYGYTF.

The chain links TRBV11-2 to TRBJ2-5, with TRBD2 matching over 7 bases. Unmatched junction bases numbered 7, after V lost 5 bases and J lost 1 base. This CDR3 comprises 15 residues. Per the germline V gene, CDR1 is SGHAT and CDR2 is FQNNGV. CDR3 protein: CASSLGGDFQETQYF. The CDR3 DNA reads TGTGCCAGCAGCCTGGGGGGGGACTTCCAAGAGACCCAGTACTTC.

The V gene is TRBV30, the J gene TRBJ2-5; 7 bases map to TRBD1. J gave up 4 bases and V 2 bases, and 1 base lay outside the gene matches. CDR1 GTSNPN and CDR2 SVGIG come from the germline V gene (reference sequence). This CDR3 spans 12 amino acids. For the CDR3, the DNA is TGTGCCTGGAGTTACAGGGGAGAGACCCAGTACTTC. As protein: CAWSYRGETQYF.

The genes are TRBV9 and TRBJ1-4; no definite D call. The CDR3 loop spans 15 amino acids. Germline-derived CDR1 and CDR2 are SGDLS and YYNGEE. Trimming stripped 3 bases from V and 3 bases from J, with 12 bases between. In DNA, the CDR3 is TGTGCCAGCAGCGAGGAGGGTTCGGCTAATGAAAAACTGTTTTTT. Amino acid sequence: CASSEEGSANEKLFF.

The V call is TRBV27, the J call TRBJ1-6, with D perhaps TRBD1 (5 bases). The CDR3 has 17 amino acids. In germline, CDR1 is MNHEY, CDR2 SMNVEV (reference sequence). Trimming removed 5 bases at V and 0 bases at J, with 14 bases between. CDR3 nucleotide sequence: TGTGCCAGCAGTCTCCGACAGACTAGCTCCTATAATTCACCCCTCCACTTT. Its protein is CASSLRQTSSYNSPLHF.

The CDR3, as DNA: TGTGCAAGTCGCTTAGTACCGGGACAATACAATGAGCAGTTCTTC. Protein sequence: CASRLVPGQYNEQFF. The V gene is TRBV12-2, the J gene TRBJ2-1; the table gives TRBD1 as D, unverified against the DNA. TRBV12-2 has pseudogene status. This CDR3 comprises 15 residues.

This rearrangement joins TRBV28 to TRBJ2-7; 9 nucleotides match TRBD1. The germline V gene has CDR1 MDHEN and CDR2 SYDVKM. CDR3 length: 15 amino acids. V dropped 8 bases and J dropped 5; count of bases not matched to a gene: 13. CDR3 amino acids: CASGPRGQGRNEQYF. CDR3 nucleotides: TGTGCCAGCGGACCTAGAGGACAGGGGAGAAACGAGCAGTACTTC.

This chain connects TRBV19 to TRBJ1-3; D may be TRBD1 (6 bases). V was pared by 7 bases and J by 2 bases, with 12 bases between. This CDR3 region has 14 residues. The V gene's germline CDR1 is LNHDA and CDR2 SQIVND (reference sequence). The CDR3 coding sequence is TGTGCCAGTACCCAACAGGGCGCTGGAAACACCATATATTTT. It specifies CASTQQGAGNTIYF.

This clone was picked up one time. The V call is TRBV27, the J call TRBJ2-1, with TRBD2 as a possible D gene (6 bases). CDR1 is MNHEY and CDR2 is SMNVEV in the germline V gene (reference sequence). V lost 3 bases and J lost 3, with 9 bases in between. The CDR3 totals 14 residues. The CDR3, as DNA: TGTGCCAGCAGTTTGGTCGGGGGCTACAATGAGCAGTTCTTC. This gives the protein CASSLVGGYNEQFF.

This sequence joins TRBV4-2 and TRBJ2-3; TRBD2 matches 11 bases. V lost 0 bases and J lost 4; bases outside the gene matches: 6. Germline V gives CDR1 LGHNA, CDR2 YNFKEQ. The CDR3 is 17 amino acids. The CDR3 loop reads CASSQDLAGGGSDTQYF. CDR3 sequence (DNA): TGTGCCAGCAGCCAAGACCTAGCGGGGGGTGGGTCAGATACGCAGTATTTT.

This CDR3 reads CASSGGQIGDQPQHF. CDR3 nucleotides: TGTGCCAGTAGTGGGGGACAGATCGGGGATCAGCCCCAGCATTTT. The chain joins TRBV19 to TRBJ1-5; 7 bases match TRBD1. V was pared by 5 bases and J by 5 bases, with 9 bases of the junction left unmatched. CDR3 length: 15 amino acids. Germline V gene lookup returns CDR1 LNHDA and CDR2 SQIVND (reference sequence).